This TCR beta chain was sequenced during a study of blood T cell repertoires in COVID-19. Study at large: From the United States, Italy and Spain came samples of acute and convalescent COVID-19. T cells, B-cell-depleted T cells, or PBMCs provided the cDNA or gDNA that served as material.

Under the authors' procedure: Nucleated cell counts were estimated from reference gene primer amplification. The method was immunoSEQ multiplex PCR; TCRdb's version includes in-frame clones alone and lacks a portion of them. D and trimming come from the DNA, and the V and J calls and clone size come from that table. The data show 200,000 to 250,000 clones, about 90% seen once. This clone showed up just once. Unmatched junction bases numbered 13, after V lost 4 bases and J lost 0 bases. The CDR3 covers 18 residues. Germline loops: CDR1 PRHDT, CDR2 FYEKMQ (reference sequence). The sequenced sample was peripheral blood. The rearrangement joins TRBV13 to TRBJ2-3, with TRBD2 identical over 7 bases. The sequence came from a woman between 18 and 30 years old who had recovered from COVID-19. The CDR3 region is CASSSRWTRRPSTDTQYF. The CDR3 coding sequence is TGTGCCAGCAGCTCCCGATGGACTAGGCGGCCAAGCACAGATACGCAGTATTTT.